The clone carrying this T cell receptor beta chain appeared a single time. Method: immunoSEQ multiplex PCR; TCRdb's copy keeps in-frame clones and lacks some. The sample records more than 130,000 clones, 90% being singletons. The data were obtained in a study of T cell responses to AZD1222 COVID-19 vaccine. CDR1 is ENHRY, CDR2 SYGVKD, per germline. This CDR3 region has 16 residues. The ends were cut back, 4 bases at V and 0 bases at J, with 16 bases in the middle. The specimen comprised peripheral blood, sampled on day 0 of AZD1222 vaccination. The rearrangement joins TRBV10-3 to TRBJ2-7; D could derive from TRBD1 or TRBD2 (5 bases each). The receptor's source is an adult in good health. The CDR3 here is CAISVSSAGSSYEQYF. The CDR3 DNA reads as TGTGCCATCAGTGTATCGAGCGCAGGGAGCTCCTACGAGCAGTACTTC.